A single sample gave rise to the 9 T cell receptor beta chains below, sequenced in a study of cytomegalovirus exposure and HLA in healthy donors. The PCR made use of 60 Vbeta and 13 Jbeta primers. Produced via immunoSEQ multiplex PCR; TCRdb's table is partial and in-frame only. In the table there are 200,000 to 250,000 clones, roughly four fifths of which are singletons. Sequencing was done on a sample of PBMCs. Receptors were obtained from a girl between 5 and 17 years old in good health and CMV-seronegative.

J is TRBJ2-1 and V is TRBV7-2, with D perhaps TRBD1 (6 bases). V lost 1 base, J lost 4 bases, and 11 bases lay in between. In germline, CDR1 is SGHTA, CDR2 FQGNSA. The CDR3 consists of 15 residues. The CDR3 DNA is TGTGCCAGCAGCTTAGTACAGGGAGAATACAATGAGCAGTTCTTC. It codes for CASSLVQGEYNEQFF.

The chain carries TRBV5-4 and TRBJ2-3; TRBD2 aligns across 7 bases. V lost 0 bases to trimming and J lost 3 bases; unmatched junction nucleotides: 4. From germline, CDR1 is SGHNT and CDR2 YYREEE (reference sequence). This CDR3 contains 15 residues. The CDR3 DNA follows: TGTGCCAGCAGCTTGGGCGGGAGTAAGACAGATACGCAGTATTTT. Translating gives CASSLGGSKTDTQYF.

The V gene is TRBV28, the J gene TRBJ2-7, with unresolved D. This CDR3 has 11 amino acids. Per germline, CDR1 MDHEN and CDR2 SYDVKM. The V and J ends lost 4 bases and 6 bases respectively, with 7 bases between them. CDR3 sequence (DNA): TGTGCCAGCAGTTGGCGGCGCGAGCAGTACTTC. Its protein product is CASSWRREQYF.

The sample holds a few counts of this clone. This rearrangement joins TRBV30 to TRBJ1-1; TRBD1 might be the D (6 bases). Per the germline V gene, CDR1 is GTSNPN and CDR2 is SVGIG (reference sequence). The V gene lost 2 bases and the J gene lost 3 bases, with 19 bases spanning the gap. CDR3 length equals 16 residues. The CDR3 DNA follows: TGTGCCTGGAGTACGAAACAGGGATTGGCGTACACTGAAGCTTTCTTT. Encoded protein: CAWSTKQGLAYTEAFF.

This chain connects TRBV6-1 to TRBJ2-7, with D tentatively TRBD2 (5 bases). The CDR3 spans 15 residues. Trimming stripped 8 bases from V and 2 bases from J, with 19 bases between. Per the germline V gene, CDR1 is MNHNS and CDR2 is SASEGT. The CDR3 sequence is CASLISGGYPYEQYF. The CDR3 DNA reads as TGTGCCAGCCTAATTTCGGGCGGGTACCCCTACGAGCAGTACTTC.

The chain couples TRBV28 to TRBJ1-4; TRBD1 is a possible D gene (5 bases). This CDR3 spans 16 amino acids. Between the trimmed V and J ends, which lost 4 bases and 2 bases, there was a span of 14 bases. Germline V gene data show CDR1 as MDHEN and CDR2 as SYDVKM. The CDR3 coding sequence is TGTGCCAGCAGTTCGCCTCCCGGGGGGACTAATGAAAAACTGTTTTTT. Translating gives CASSSPPGGTNEKLFF.

The chain has TRBV5-6 and TRBJ1-2; D possibly corresponds to TRBD1 (6 bases). Germline V gene sequence: CDR1 SGHDT, CDR2 YYEEEE. Trimming pared 0 bases from V and 3 bases from J, leaving 9 bases between. The CDR3 covers 14 residues. The CDR3: CASSLGGHHYGYTF. In DNA form, the CDR3 reads TGTGCCAGCAGCTTGGGGGGACACCACTATGGCTACACCTTC.

The chain uses TRBV14 and TRBJ1-6; TRBD1 aligns across 10 bases. V lost 4 bases to trimming and J lost 10 bases; unmatched junction nucleotides: 7. This CDR3 spans 15 amino acids. The germline gives CDR1 SGHDN, CDR2 FVKESK. CDR3 DNA: TGTGCCAGCAGCCTCCGGGACAGGGGCGAATCACCCCTCCACTTT. Protein: CASSLRDRGESPLHF.

V and J are TRBV5-1 and TRBJ1-1; 7 nucleotides agree with TRBD1. The junction had 8 bases not matched to a gene; V was cut back by 5 bases and J by 4 bases. CDR1 is SGHRS, CDR2 YFSETQ, per germline. The CDR3 covers 14 residues. The CDR3: CASREGAPFTEAFF. The CDR3 nucleotides are TGCGCCAGCAGGGAGGGGGCCCCCTTCACTGAAGCTTTCTTT.